A selection of T cell receptor beta chains follows, all from one sample in a study of Ad26.COV2.S vaccination and SARS-CoV-2 variants. Using immunoSEQ multiplex PCR, the repertoire was profiled, and TCRdb retains in-frame clones only, with some absent. The sample holds about half a million clones, nearly 90% seen once. The sequencing here drew on peripheral blood, taken in a trial of Ad26.COV2.S vaccine versus placebo. These receptors originate from a person between 18 and 59 years old who received the Ad26.COV2.S COVID-19 vaccine or a placebo. The CDR3 runs from the conserved cysteine through the conserved F or W. The D gene is left open where the match is weak. Size is omitted from some rows. Given values are once, few, many or a class for expanded clones.

abundance	v_gene	j_gene	d_gene	CDR3aa	CDR3nt
-	TRBV4-3	TRBJ1-6	-	CASSQDSSYNSPLHF	TGCGCCAGCAGCCAAGACAGCTCCTATAATTCACCCCTCCACTTT
-	TRBV6-5	TRBJ1-2	TRBD1	CASSYSGQPSLGYTF	TGTGCCAGCAGTTACTCGGGACAGCCGTCGCTCGGCTACACCTTC
once	TRBV3-1/TRBV3-2	TRBJ1-1	-	CVSRRTGGWDTEAFF	TGTGTCAGCAGGCGGACGGGAGGTTGGGACACTGAAGCTTTCTTT
-	TRBV28	TRBJ2-2	TRBD2	CASSSIRLAGEHNGELFF	TGTGCCAGCAGTTCAATAAGACTAGCAGGCGAACATAACGGGGAGCTGTTTTTT
-	TRBV9	TRBJ2-1	-	CASSVEGTLGAQFF	TGTGCCAGCAGCGTAGAGGGGACCTTAGGGGCCCAGTTCTTC
few	TRBV10-3	TRBJ1-1	-	CAIRPKMNTEAFF	TGTGCCATCCGGCCGAAAATGAACACTGAAGCTTTCTTT
-	TRBV18	TRBJ2-3	TRBD2	CASRGLAGGWRTDTQYF	TGTGCCAGCCGGGGGCTAGCGGGAGGCTGGCGCACAGATACGCAGTATTTT
-	TRBV15	TRBJ2-3	TRBD2	CATSRGPSGGPDTQYF	TGTGCCACCAGCAGAGGGCCTAGCGGAGGTCCAGATACGCAGTATTTT
-	TRBV4-1	TRBJ1-6	-	CASSQTGTPLSPLHF	TGCGCCAGCAGCCAGACCGGGACCCCGCTTTCTCCCCTCCACTTT
-	TRBV29-1	TRBJ2-3	-	CSVVTSVADTQYF	TGCAGCGTTGTGACTAGTGTCGCAGATACGCAGTATTTT
-	TRBV5-4	TRBJ2-2	TRBD2	CASSLTSGSLGLGGELFF	TGTGCCAGCAGCTTGACTAGCGGGAGCCTCGGGTTGGGCGGGGAGCTGTTTTTT
-	TRBV11-2	TRBJ1-5	-	CASSNAGPGQPQHF	TGTGCCAGCAGTAACGCAGGGCCAGGTCAGCCCCAGCATTTT
once	TRBV28	TRBJ1-1	TRBD1	CASVDRGRGVFFF	TGTGCCAGCGTCGACAGGGGGCGAGGGGTCTTTTTCTTT
once	TRBV3-1/TRBV3-2	TRBJ2-3	TRBD2	CASSQQAGIGYTQYF	TGTGCCAGCAGCCAACAAGCGGGAATAGGTTATACGCAGTATTTT
-	TRBV2	TRBJ1-4	-	CASSATGQANEKLFF	TGTGCCAGCAGCGCTACAGGGCAAGCTAATGAAAAACTGTTTTTT
-	TRBV12-3/TRBV12-4	TRBJ2-5	-	CASSLTQGETQYF	TGTGCCAGCAGTTTAACACAGGGAGAGACCCAGTACTTC
-	TRBV28	TRBJ2-1	TRBD1	CASGQGYNEQFF	TGTGCCTCGGGACAGGGATACAATGAGCAGTTCTTC
-	TRBV7-9	TRBJ2-7	-	CASSQFGGPAYEQYF	TGTGCCAGCAGCCAGTTCGGGGGACCCGCTTACGAGCAGTACTTC
-	TRBV19	TRBJ1-1	-	CASSIFAWDTEAFF	TGTGCCAGTAGTATCTTCGCTTGGGACACTGAAGCTTTCTTT
once	TRBV7-9	TRBJ1-1	-	CASSLEIRTAKGAFF	TGTGCCAGCAGCTTAGAGATTAGGACCGCCAAGGGAGCTTTCTTT
-	TRBV13	TRBJ2-1	TRBD1	CASSRHVKTGTALSYNEQFF	TGTGCCAGCAGCCGACATGTCAAAACCGGGACAGCTCTCTCCTACAATGAGCAGTTCTTC
-	TRBV3-1/TRBV3-2	TRBJ1-1	-	CASSPGIVSTEAFF	TGTGCCAGCAGCCCTGGTATAGTGTCCACTGAAGCTTTCTTT
-	TRBV18	TRBJ2-3	-	CASSPPGAGTDTQYF	TGTGCCAGCTCACCACCGGGGGCCGGCACAGATACGCAGTATTTT
-	TRBV20-1	TRBJ2-7	TRBD2	CSASPGTSIHF	TGCAGTGCTAGTCCCGGGACTAGCATCCACTTC
-	TRBV2	TRBJ1-2	-	CASRESGVASSGYTF	TGTGCCAGCAGGGAGTCGGGGGTGGCTTCTTCTGGCTACACCTTC
-	TRBV16	TRBJ2-7	-	CASSAGGARNEQYF	TGTGCCTCCTCGGCTGGGGGCGCTCGCAACGAGCAGTACTTC
-	TRBV27	TRBJ2-2	TRBD1	CASSFRDRGRGELFF	TGTGCCAGCAGTTTCCGCGACAGGGGGCGGGGGGAGCTGTTTTTT